The 18 T cell receptor beta chains in this list originate from one sample, sequenced in a study of CD8+CD57+ T cells in acquired aplastic anemia. The template used for profiling TCR beta VDJ and CDR3 was genomic DNA. Via MiXCR, TCRdb re-called the reads, giving one row per CDR3 protein. This table has about 270,000 distinct CDR3 sequences, roughly 82% appearing once. Patients picked for sequencing had shown CD8+CD57+ cell expansion detected by flow cytometry. Source material: sorted CD4+, CD8+, or CD8+CD57+ T cells (not recorded which) from PBMCs. The source of these receptors is a human donor with aplastic anemia.

The chain uses TRBV4-1 and TRBJ2-7; D uncertain. The CDR3 sequence is 16 residues long. CDR1 MGHRA and CDR2 YSYEKL come from the germline V gene. CDR3 in amino acids: CAISESSGDPTYEQYV. The CDR3 DNA is TGTGCCATCAGTGAGTCTTCAGGAGACCCTACCTACGAGCAGTACGTC.

This chain connects TRBV7-2 to TRBJ2-5, with 12 positions matching TRBD2. Germline assignment: CDR1 SGHTA and CDR2 FQGNSA. V gave up 6 bases and J gave up 5 bases; unmatched junction bases: 4. The CDR3 loop spans 14 amino acids. The CDR3 region has the DNA TGTGCCAGCAGACCTAGCGGGGGGGCGGAGACCCAGTACTTC. Protein product: CASRPSGGAETQYF.

The J gene is TRBJ1-1, the V gene TRBV19, with D possibly TRBD1 on 5 matching bases. Germline CDR1 and CDR2: LNHDA and SQIVND (reference sequence). The CDR3 totals 14 residues. With 4 bases removed from V and 1 base from J, the gap between germline ends came to 10 bases. CDR3 in DNA: TGTGCCAGTAGTACGGGACGGAGGAACACTGAAGCTTTCTTT. This translates into CASSTGRRNTEAFF.

The chain uses TRBV5-4 and TRBJ2-7, with 9 bases fitting TRBD1. The CDR3 is made up of 16 amino acids. Trimming cost V 0 bases and J 5 bases; bases outside gene matches: 9. Germline CDR1 SGHNT, CDR2 YYREEE (reference sequence). CDR3: CASSLAPGQGVDEQYF. CDR3 nucleotide sequence: TGTGCCAGCAGCTTGGCACCGGGACAGGGTGTCGACGAGCAGTACTTC.

In the case of this clonotype: At one of its ends the junction is not consistent with the germline gene, which may arise from a read error. The chain recombines TRBV15 with TRBJ2-7; D uncertain. The CDR3 length is 14 residues. Germline CDR1 is LNHNV and CDR2 is YYDKDF (reference sequence). CDR3 amino acids: CASSYVQSQDDQYF. The DNA of the CDR3 is TGTGCCAGCAGTTACGTCCAGAGCCAAGACGACCAGTACTTC.

The V gene is TRBV7-8, the J gene TRBJ2-7; weak D call: TRBD1 (6 bases). CDR3 length equals 14 residues. Germline assignment: CDR1 SGHVS and CDR2 FQNEAQ. The V and J ends lost 0 bases and 5 bases respectively, with 11 bases between them. The CDR3 loop is CASSLAGTPNEQYF. CDR3 DNA: TGTGCCAGCAGCTTAGCCGGGACACCGAACGAGCAGTACTTC. Full variable domain (outside the CDR3, taken from reference TRBV7-8 and TRBJ2-7): GAGVSQSPRYKVAKRGQDVALRCDPISGHVSLFWYQQALGQGPEFLTYFQNEAQLDKSGLPSDRFFAERPEGSVSTLKIQRTQQEDSAVYLCASSLAGTPNEQYFGPGTRLTVT.

This sequence joins TRBV2 and TRBJ2-3, with D perhaps TRBD1 (5 bases). The DNA end is more similar to TRBJ1-5, so the J call may be wrong. Germline V gene sequence: CDR1 SNHLY, CDR2 FYNNEI. CDR3 length equals 13 residues. The CDR3 DNA reads as TGTGCCAGCAGGGGCCAGGGAAGAGATACCCAGCATTTT. It encodes CASRGQGRDTQHF.

The rearrangement joins TRBV7-4 to TRBJ1-4, with 10 bases fitting TRBD1. The V segment lost 6 bases and the J segment 7 bases; nucleotides outside the gene matches: 8. The CDR3 consists of 15 residues. Germline V CDR1 and CDR2: SGHVT, SQSDAQ. CDR3 loop: CASRRQGAPCEKLFF. CDR3 coding DNA: TGTGCCAGCAGGCGACAGGGGGCGCCGTGTGAAAAACTGTTTTTT.

A note on this clonotype: One junction end does not reproduce the germline sequence, and a read error may be involved. V gene TRBV2 combines with J gene TRBJ2-1; possibly TRBD2 for D (6 bases). CDR3 length: 13 residues. Per germline, CDR1 SNHLY and CDR2 FYNNEI. Here the CDR3 DNA reads TGTGCCAGCAGTGGTGGGGGGATTCATGAGCTGTTCTTC. Protein product: CASSGGGIHELFF.

In regard to this clonotype: Compared with germline, one end of the junction differs, possibly owing to a read error. The chain joins TRBV2 to TRBJ1-1; D is undetermined. CDR3 size: 12 residues. Looked up from germline, CDR1 is SNHLY and CDR2 is FYNNEI. The CDR3 DNA is TGTGCCAGCGGCTACCCGTACACTGATACGCAGTTT. It codes for CASGYPYTDTQF.

This clonotype was recorded many times. V and J are TRBV9 and TRBJ1-1, with a weak D call TRBD1 (5 bases). CDR3 length equals 15 residues. Germline CDR1 SGDLS, CDR2 YYNGEE. V was pared by 3 bases and J by 12 bases, with 24 bases between. The CDR3 nucleotides are TGTGCCAGCAGCGCCGACAGCGCCTCCTATAATTCACCTTTCTTT. Amino acid sequence: CASSADSASYNSPFF.

To note about this clonotype: Sequence at one end of the junction differs from germline and may be a read error. This chain links TRBV7-8 with TRBJ2-3, with 7 bases that match TRBD1. Germline CDR1 SGHVS, CDR2 FQNEAQ. CDR3 length equals 12 residues. CDR3 in amino acids: CSCSVHPDGTAF. The CDR3 DNA sequence: TGTTCCTGCAGCGTCCATCCAGATGGGACAGCTTTT.

The chain has TRBV7-8 and TRBJ1-1; 7 nucleotides line up with TRBD1. V lost 0 bases and J lost 8; bases outside the gene matches: 12. This CDR3 spans 16 amino acids. Looked up from germline, CDR1 is SGHVS and CDR2 is FQNEAQ. The DNA for the CDR3 is TGTGCCAGCAGCTTAGCGACAGGGCCCGCGACGCAGGAAGCTTTCTTT. It specifies CASSLATGPATQEAFF.

This chain connects TRBV2 to TRBJ1-5; D might be TRBD1 (5 bases). This CDR3 is built from 16 residues. V dropped 5 bases and J dropped 0 bases, with 14 bases sitting between them. CDR1 is SNHLY, CDR2 FYNNEI, per germline. CDR3 DNA: TGTGCCAGCAGTCCTTCGGGGCCAGATAGCAATCAGCCCCAGCATTTT. This translates into CASSPSGPDSNQPQHF.

Concerning this clonotype: One junction end does not reproduce the germline sequence, and a read error may be involved. The rearrangement links TRBV7-2 to TRBJ2-3, with D possibly being TRBD1 (5 bases). Germline CDR1 and CDR2: SGHTA and FQGNSA. The CDR3 sequence is 14 residues long. The DNA for the CDR3 is TGTGCCAGCAGCTTGTCCAATCTGGGGCATCAGCAGACCTTT. It translates to CASSLSNLGHQQTF.

This clonotype was seen repeatedly, ten times or more. The chain carries TRBV11-3 and TRBJ2-3; D is undetermined. Germline V gene data show CDR1 as SGHNT and CDR2 as YENEEA. The CDR3 loop spans 14 amino acids. V was cut by 1 base and J by 6 bases, with 11 bases left in between. The CDR3 here is CASSLARAPDTQYF. CDR3 DNA: TGTGCCAGCAGCTTAGCGCGAGCACCCGATACGCAGTATTTT.

The gene calls are TRBV4-1 and TRBJ2-7; 9 nucleotides align to TRBD1. Trimming removed 0 bases from V and 3 bases from J; junction bases left unmatched: 6. The CDR3 has 16 amino acids. CDR1 and CDR2 (germline): MGHRA, YSYEKL. The DNA for the CDR3 is TGCGCCAGCAGCCAAGATCAACAGGGGGCTGGCTACGAGCAGTACTTC. Translating gives CASSQDQQGAGYEQYF.

The chain is built from TRBV5-4 and TRBJ2-5; D unresolved. Germline V lookup: CDR1 SGHNT, CDR2 YYREEE (reference sequence). This CDR3 spans 14 amino acids. Trimming cost V 2 bases and J 3 bases, with 11 bases left between them. This CDR3 reads CASSLANTKETQYF. In DNA form, the CDR3 reads TGTGCCAGCAGCTTAGCTAACACCAAAGAGACCCAGTACTTC.